The 18 T cell receptor beta chains given below trace back to one sample, sequenced in a study of cytomegalovirus exposure and HLA in healthy donors. Profiling relied on immunoSEQ multiplex PCR, and the TCRdb table lists in-frame clones only, not all of them. The repertoire holds about 130,000 clones, with 89% as singletons. What was sequenced was PBMCs. The receptors stem from a woman aged 18-29 years in good health and CMV-seropositive.

This chain connects TRBV11-3 to TRBJ1-1, with 7 bases fitting TRBD1. This CDR3 is 15 amino acids long. V lost 5 bases and J lost 1; bases outside the gene matches: 7. Germline loops: CDR1 SGHNT, CDR2 YENEEA. CDR3 residues: CASSARTGENTEAFF. CDR3 DNA sequence: TGTGCCAGCAGCGCCCGGACAGGAGAGAACACTGAAGCTTTCTTT.

CDR3 in DNA: TGTGCCAGCAGCTGGGACCCGGGACAGGGTACCTATAATTCACCCCTCCACTTT. This sequence encodes CASSWDPGQGTYNSPLHF. This sequence joins TRBV9 and TRBJ1-6, with 9 bases lining up with TRBD1. This CDR3 has 18 residues. CDR1 and CDR2 (germline): SGDLS, YYNGEE. The ends lost 4 bases at V and 2 bases at J; junction bases unmatched: 10.

The rearrangement uses TRBV11-2 and TRBJ2-1; 11 positions agree with TRBD2. Germline V gives CDR1 SGHAT, CDR2 FQNNGV. The CDR3 is made up of 15 amino acids. With 3 bases clipped from V and 6 bases from J, the junction kept 4 bases outside the gene matches. The CDR3 region is CASSFSGTSGNEQFF. In DNA, the CDR3 is TGTGCCAGCAGCTTTTCCGGGACTAGCGGCAATGAGCAGTTCTTC.

This chain joins TRBV19 and TRBJ2-2; D is possibly TRBD2 (6 bases). The CDR3 runs 16 residues. The V gene's germline CDR1 is LNHDA and CDR2 SQIVND (reference sequence). V was pared by 3 bases and J by 5 bases, with 16 bases between. CDR3 nucleotides: TGTGCCAGTAGTATCCCCCGCGTAGGGAGGACCGGGGAGCTGTTTTTT. Translated: CASSIPRVGRTGELFF.

The genes are TRBV7-9 and TRBJ2-7; D is uncertain. V was pared by 5 bases and J by 3 bases, with 8 bases between. Germline CDR1 and CDR2: SEHNR and FQNEAQ (reference sequence). The CDR3 runs to 12 residues. CDR3 in DNA: TGTGCCAGCAGCCGGAGTAGCTACGAGCAGTACTTC. As protein: CASSRSSYEQYF. Drawing the rest from reference TRBV7-9 and TRBJ2-7, the complete variable domain is DTGVSQNPRHKITKRGQNVTFRCDPISEHNRLYWYRQTLGQGPEFLTYFQNEAQLEKSRLLSDRFSAERPKGSFSTLEIQRTEQGDSAMYLCASSRSSYEQYFGPGTRLTVT.

This clone was seen more than once but under ten times. The J gene is TRBJ1-6, the V gene TRBV28, with D hard to call. V lost 2 bases and J 3 bases, leaving 5 bases between the germline ends. The CDR3 consists of 14 residues. The germline CDR1 and CDR2 sequences are MDHEN and SYDVKM. CDR3: CASSLRGYNSPLHF. In DNA, the CDR3 is TGTGCCAGCAGTTTACGGGGCTATAATTCACCCCTCCACTTT.

A remark on this clone: The sample holds other DNA sequences that translate to the same CDR3. The V gene is TRBV11-3, the J gene TRBJ1-1; D gene uncertain. Germline CDR1 and CDR2: SGHNT and YENEEA. The CDR3 is 12 amino acids. V was pared by 4 bases and J by 1 base, with 4 bases between. The CDR3: CASSSGNTEAFF. CDR3 DNA sequence: TGTGCCAGCAGCTCAGGGAACACTGAAGCTTTCTTT.

The genes are TRBV5-1 and TRBJ1-1; no definite D call. Trimming shortened V by 0 bases and J by 4 bases, and 16 bases separated the two germline ends. This CDR3 contains 16 residues. The germline V gene encodes CDR1 SGHRS and CDR2 YFSETQ. The CDR3 region is CASSLAILGRSTEAFF. Written as DNA, the CDR3 is TGCGCCAGCAGCTTGGCCATTTTAGGGAGATCCACTGAAGCTTTCTTT.

The chain has TRBV10-3 and TRBJ2-3; the D gene is possibly TRBD1 (5 bases). This CDR3 spans 15 amino acids. Germline V gives CDR1 ENHRY, CDR2 SYGVKD. Deletions cut 0 bases from V and 1 base from J, with 8 bases between. In DNA, the CDR3 is TGTGCCATCAGTGAGTCAACAGGCGGCACAGATACGCAGTATTTT. Amino acids: CAISESTGGTDTQYF.

V is TRBV5-4 and J is TRBJ2-6; a possible D gene is TRBD1 (6 bases). The CDR3 sequence is 14 residues long. The V end lost 5 bases, the J end lost 4 bases, and 10 bases lay between the germline ends. CDR1 is SGHNT, CDR2 YYREEE, per germline (reference sequence). The CDR3 nucleotides are TGTGCCAGCAGTTCAGGGGTAGGGGCCAACGTCCTGACTTTC. This sequence encodes CASSSGVGANVLTF.

This clone was picked up a small number of times. The V and J genes are TRBV19 and TRBJ1-1, with D unresolved. Germline V lookup: CDR1 LNHDA, CDR2 SQIVND (reference sequence). V was cut by 6 bases and J by 1 base, with 6 bases left in between. This CDR3 spans 12 amino acids. Written as DNA, the CDR3 is TGTGCCAGTAGACACAAGAACACTGAAGCTTTCTTT. Protein product: CASRHKNTEAFF.

The rearrangement links TRBV28 to TRBJ2-7; maybe TRBD1 (5 bases). CDR3 length: 16 residues. Trimming stripped 3 bases from V and 3 bases from J, with 18 bases between. Looked up from germline, CDR1 is MDHEN and CDR2 is SYDVKM. The chain's CDR3 is CASSFNGAQGYYEQYF. CDR3 coding DNA: TGTGCCAGCAGTTTTAATGGTGCCCAGGGATACTACGAGCAGTACTTC.

This clone has only one observation. The chain recombines TRBV7-8 with TRBJ1-4, with 8 bases fitting TRBD1. V gave up 5 bases and J gave up 7 bases; unmatched junction bases: 15. Germline V CDR1 and CDR2: SGHVS, FQNEAQ. This CDR3 contains 17 residues. The DNA for the CDR3 is TGTGCCAGCAGCCTAGGCCGGCAGGGGGCTATTGGTGAAAAACTGTTTTTT. Translation: CASSLGRQGAIGEKLFF.

CDR3 sequence reads: CASSLAALPANYGYTF. The CDR3 region has the DNA TGTGCCAGCAGCTTGGCCGCACTTCCTGCTAACTATGGCTACACCTTC. The gene calls are TRBV5-5 and TRBJ1-2; the D is unclear. Germline-derived CDR1 and CDR2 are SGHKS and YYEKEE (reference sequence). This CDR3 has 16 amino acids. Trimming took 0 bases from V and 0 from J, leaving 12 bases between them. The entire variable domain, with the rest obtained from reference TRBV5-5 and TRBJ1-2, is as follows: DAGVTQSPTHLIKTRGQQVTLRCSPISGHKSVSWYQQVLGQGPQFIFQYYEKEERGRGNFPDRFSARQFPNYSSELNVNALLLGDSALYLCASSLAALPANYGYTFGSGTRLTVV.

This clone was recorded once. The rearrangement uses TRBV15 and TRBJ2-5; 9 nucleotides line up with TRBD2. CDR3 length: 16 amino acids. J gave up 2 bases and V 1 base, and 5 bases lay outside the gene matches. CDR1 is LNHNV and CDR2 is YYDKDF in the germline V gene (reference sequence). DNA for the CDR3: TGTGCCACCAGCAGAGCTCCTAGCGGGGCACAAGAGACCCAGTACTTC. Amino acids: CATSRAPSGAQETQYF.

Of note for this clone: One end of the junction varies from germline; a read error may be responsible. The V and J genes are TRBV28 and TRBJ1-1; 8 bases are a match to TRBD1. Germline CDR1 and CDR2: MDHEN and SYDVKM. The CDR3 contains 14 residues. CDR3 nucleotide sequence: TGTGCCACCATGGAGAACAGGGGGAACGCTGAAGCTTTCTTT. Protein: CATMENRGNAEAFF.

The V and J genes are TRBV7-6 and TRBJ2-1; TRBD2 is a possible D gene (6 bases). The CDR3 covers 15 residues. The V gene lost 3 bases and the J gene lost 1 base, with 10 bases spanning the gap. Per the germline V gene, CDR1 is SGHVS and CDR2 is FNYEAQ. The CDR3 reads CASSLDGGSYNEQFF. The CDR3 DNA is TGTGCCAGCAGCTTGGACGGAGGGTCCTACAATGAGCAGTTCTTC.

The genes are TRBV6-5 and TRBJ2-1; a weak D match, TRBD2 (6 bases). Germline V gives CDR1 MNHEY, CDR2 SVGAGI. This CDR3 is 15 amino acids long. V lost 0 bases to trimming and J lost 2 bases, with 8 bases between them. The CDR3 DNA reads TGTGCCAGCAGTTACTCCCGGGGGACCTACAATGAGCAGTTCTTC. Protein sequence: CASSYSRGTYNEQFF.